The T cell receptor beta chain described here comes from a study of tumor-infiltrating lymphocytes in primary liver carcinoma. Making TCR beta cDNA involved roughly 0.55 ug total RNA and a constant-region primer. A slightly modified ARM-PCR protocol with three nested multiplex PCR rounds produced these TCR beta libraries. Researchers ran the first two PCR rounds for roughly 10 cycles each with TRBV1-TRBV30 forward primers and a C-beta reverse primer. MiXCR, applied by TCRdb to the multiplex PCR reads, yields one record per CDR3 protein. The top ten clones hold more than 8.5% of a sample with fewer than 350,000 distinct CDR3 sequences, 60% to 80% of them seen once. V lost 8 bases, J lost 2 bases, and 15 bases lay in between. The CDR3 totals 14 residues. Germline loops: CDR1 MNHEY, CDR2 SVGEGT. Alongside blood RNA obtained from unsorted whole blood, germline DNA was also extracted. This clonotype occurred many times.

This TCR derives from a middle-aged man with primary liver carcinoma and hepatitis B virus infection. Sequencing used peripheral blood. The rearrangement uses TRBV6-2 or TRBV6-3 and TRBJ1-2; unclear D gene. The CDR3 sequence is CASQAHNVNYGYTF. CDR3 nucleotides: TGTGCCAGCCAGGCGCACAACGTGAACTATGGCTACACCTTC.